What follows are 10 T cell receptor beta chains derived from one specimen sequenced in a study of Ad26.COV2.S vaccination and SARS-CoV-2 variants. Described treatment: 15 to 20 received Ad26.COV2.S at low or high dose, single or two shots; five or six received placebo; per-sample allocation not given. Specimens were obtained on day 63 following the first vaccine or placebo injection. Here immunoSEQ multiplex PCR was the method, and the copy in TCRdb shows in-frame clones only, minus some. The sample includes around 270,000 clones, roughly 87% of them seen just once. The sample here was peripheral blood, taken in a trial of Ad26.COV2.S vaccine versus placebo. All receptors come from a person aged 18 to 65 who received the Ad26.COV2.S COVID-19 vaccine or a placebo.

This clone was recorded only once. The chain links TRBV20-1 to TRBJ2-7; D ambiguous. V lost 6 bases and J lost 2, with 8 bases in between. Looked up from germline, CDR1 is DFQATT and CDR2 is SNEGSKA (reference sequence). CDR3 length: 11 residues. The CDR3 region has the DNA TGCAGTGCCGCTGGGGCCTACGAGCAGTACGTC. It codes for CSAAGAYEQYV.

The chain links TRBV15 to TRBJ1-5; D not certain. The CDR3 extends over 14 amino acids. Trimming stripped 5 bases from V and 0 bases from J, with 8 bases between. Germline CDR1 is LNHNV and CDR2 is YYDKDF (reference sequence). The CDR3 is CATSDGYSNQPQHF. The CDR3 coding sequence is TGTGCCACCAGCGACGGTTATAGCAATCAGCCCCAGCATTTT.

The chain links TRBV7-2 to TRBJ2-5, with 9 bases lining up with TRBD1. The CDR3 has 17 residues. Germline CDR1 and CDR2: SGHTA and FQGNSA. The J segment lost 5 bases and the V segment lost 2 bases, leaving 12 bases of the junction unmatched. In nucleotides, the CDR3 is TGTGCCAGCAGCTTAAAGTCGGGGACAGGGAGTTTCGAGACCCAGTACTTC. Translated, it gives CASSLKSGTGSFETQYF.

The chain couples TRBV12-5 to TRBJ2-2; 7 nucleotides agree with TRBD1. Germline CDR1 is LGHNT and CDR2 is FRNRAP. The CDR3 totals 15 residues. V dropped 3 bases and J dropped 4; count of bases not matched to a gene: 5. The CDR3 reads CASGLLSGGTGELFF. For the CDR3, the DNA is TGTGCTAGTGGTTTATTGTCAGGGGGCACCGGGGAGCTGTTTTTT. The variable domain in full, completed from reference TRBV12-5 and TRBJ2-2, reads DARVTQTPRHKVTEMGQEVTMRCQPILGHNTVFWYRQTMMQGLELLAYFRNRAPLDDSGMPKDRFSAEMPDATLATLKIQPSEPRDSAVYFCASGLLSGGTGELFFGEGSRLTVL.

The gene calls are TRBV19 and TRBJ2-7; 7 bases match TRBD1. V dropped 7 bases and J dropped 3; count of bases not matched to a gene: 9. Looked up from germline, CDR1 is LNHDA and CDR2 is SQIVND (reference sequence). The CDR3 is made up of 14 amino acids. CDR3 residues: CASTPGQDNYEQYF. In nucleotides, the CDR3 is TGTGCCAGTACCCCTGGACAGGATAACTACGAGCAGTACTTC.

V is TRBV7-2 and J is TRBJ2-5, with D perhaps TRBD1 or TRBD2 (5 bases each). The CDR3 is made up of 13 amino acids. Trimming cost V 5 bases and J 3 bases, with 10 bases left between them. Looked up from germline, CDR1 is SGHTA and CDR2 is FQGNSA. The DNA for the CDR3 is TGTGCCAGCAGCCCGGGACCGGAAGAGACCCAGTACTTC. This translates into CASSPGPEETQYF.

The chain has TRBV27 and TRBJ2-7; TRBD1 aligns across 11 bases. Per the germline V gene, CDR1 is MNHEY and CDR2 is SMNVEV (reference sequence). The CDR3 is 18 residues long. The V segment lost 3 bases and the J segment 3 bases; nucleotides outside the gene matches: 13. Here the CDR3 reads CASSFPRTGGAGRYEQYV. The DNA of the CDR3 is TGTGCCAGCAGTTTCCCCCGGACAGGGGGCGCGGGTCGCTACGAGCAGTACGTC.

This chain connects TRBV6-2 or TRBV6-3 to TRBJ2-1; 9 bases are shared with TRBD2. V shed 1 base, J shed 6 bases, and the junction held 4 bases outside the gene matches. Germline values: CDR1 MNHEY, CDR2 SVGEGT. This CDR3 has 15 amino acids. The CDR3 nucleotides are TGTGCCAGCAGTTACTGGGGGACTAGCCGCAATGAGCAGTTCTTC. Protein sequence: CASSYWGTSRNEQFF.

The chain combines TRBV6-1 with TRBJ2-7; tentative D call: TRBD1 (6 bases). The germline V gene encodes CDR1 MNHNS and CDR2 SASEGT. Trimming took off 1 base at V and 5 bases at J, with 15 bases between the two ends. The CDR3 contains 15 residues. As DNA, the CDR3 is TGTGCCAGCAGTGAAGAAGTAACAGGGAGCCACGAGCAGTACTTC. This gives the protein CASSEEVTGSHEQYF.

This clone has a single count. The gene calls are TRBV7-2 and TRBJ2-1, with 9 positions matching TRBD2. The V gene's germline CDR1 is SGHTA and CDR2 FQGNSA. There are 15 residues in the CDR3. The V segment lost 6 bases and the J segment 6 bases; nucleotides outside the gene matches: 9. In DNA form, the CDR3 reads TGTGCCAGCAGGTATACCGGGACTAGCTCCAATGAGCAGTTCTTC. It yields the protein CASRYTGTSSNEQFF.